This T cell receptor beta chain was sequenced for a study of HIV-infected patients and healthy controls. There are many counts of this clonotype. From the 5' RACE reads, TCRdb called clonotypes with MiXCR, one entry per CDR3 protein. Altogether 55,000 to 70,000 distinct CDR3 sequences are present, 15% to 20% being singletons, with the ten largest covering about 1.5%. Sequenced input: CD4+ T cells from blood. The clonotype originates from a human donor in good health.

CDR3: CASLLSPSSYEQYF. For the CDR3, the DNA is TGTGCCAGCTTACTATCTCCCAGCTCCTACGAGCAGTACTTC. V usage is TRBV2 and J usage is TRBJ2-7; D ambiguous. V gave up 8 bases and J gave up 0 bases, with 14 bases separating them. Germline V gene data show CDR1 as SNHLY and CDR2 as FYNNEI. The CDR3 is 14 residues long.